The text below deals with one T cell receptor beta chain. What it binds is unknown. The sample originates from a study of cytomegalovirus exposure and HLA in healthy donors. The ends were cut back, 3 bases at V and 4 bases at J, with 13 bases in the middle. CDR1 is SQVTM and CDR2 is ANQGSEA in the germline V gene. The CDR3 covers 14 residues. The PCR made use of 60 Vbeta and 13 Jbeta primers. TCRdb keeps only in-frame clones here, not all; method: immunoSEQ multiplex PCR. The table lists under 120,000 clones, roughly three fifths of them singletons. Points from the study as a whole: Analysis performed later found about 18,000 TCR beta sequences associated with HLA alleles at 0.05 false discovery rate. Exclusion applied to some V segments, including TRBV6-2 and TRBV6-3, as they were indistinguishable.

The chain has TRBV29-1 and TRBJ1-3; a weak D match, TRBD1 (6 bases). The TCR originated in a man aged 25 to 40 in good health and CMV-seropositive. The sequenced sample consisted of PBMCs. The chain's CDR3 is CSVDHRESGNTIYF. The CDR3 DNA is TGCAGCGTTGACCACAGGGAATCAGGAAACACCATATATTTT.